This paragraph reports one TCR beta chain. The antigen is unknown. Per sorted-subset replicate PCR, input was approximately 210 ng DNA, representing tens of thousands of T cell genomes. Method: immunoSEQ multiplex PCR; TCRdb's copy keeps in-frame clones and lacks some. The sample shows roughly 2,300,000 clones, just under 95% of them seen only once. The sample comes from a study of shared clonotypes between healthy human individuals. A split of CD4+ cells into CD45RA+ naive and CD45RA-negative memory subsets was performed. General study findings and limits: Few donors limited the genetic and exposure-history diversity represented. Memory subsets generally showed smaller estimated richness than naive subsets did.

Sequenced: naive CD4+ T cells from PBMCs. Subset meaning: CD45RA+ positively selected. The clonotype originates from a man between 18 and 29 years old in good health. Some clones in this sample may be carry-over from other donors' samples.

The CDR3 here is CASIVGDSPSAEQYF. CDR3 sequence (DNA): TGTGCCAGCATCGTCGGGGACAGCCCTAGCGCCGAGCAGTACTTC. J is TRBJ2-7 and V is TRBV2, with D possibly TRBD1 on 7 matching bases. The CDR3 length is 15 residues. V lost 7 bases and J lost 6, with 22 bases in between. Germline V gene sequence: CDR1 SNHLY, CDR2 FYNNEI. Combining the CDR3 with reference TRBV2 and TRBJ2-7 gives the whole variable domain EPEVTQTPSHQVTQMGQEVILRCVPISNHLYFYWYRQILGQKVEFLVSFYNNEISEKSEIFDDQFSVERPDGSNFTLKIRSTKLEDSAMYFCASIVGDSPSAEQYFGPGTRLTVT.